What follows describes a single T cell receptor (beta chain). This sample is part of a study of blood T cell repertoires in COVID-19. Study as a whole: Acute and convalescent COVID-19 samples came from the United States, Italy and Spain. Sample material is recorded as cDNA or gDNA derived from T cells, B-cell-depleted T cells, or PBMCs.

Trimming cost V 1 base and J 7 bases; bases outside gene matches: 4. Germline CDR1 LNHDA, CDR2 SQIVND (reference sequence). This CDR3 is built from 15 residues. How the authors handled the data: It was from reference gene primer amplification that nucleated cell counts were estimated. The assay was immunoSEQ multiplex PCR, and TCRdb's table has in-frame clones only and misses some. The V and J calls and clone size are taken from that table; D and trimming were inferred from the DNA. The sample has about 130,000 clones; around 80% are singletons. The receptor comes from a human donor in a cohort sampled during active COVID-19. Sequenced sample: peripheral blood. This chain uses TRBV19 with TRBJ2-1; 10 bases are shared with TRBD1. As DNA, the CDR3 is TGTGCCAGTAGTATAGGGACAGGGGGAACGAATGAGCAGTTCTTC. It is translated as CASSIGTGGTNEQFF.